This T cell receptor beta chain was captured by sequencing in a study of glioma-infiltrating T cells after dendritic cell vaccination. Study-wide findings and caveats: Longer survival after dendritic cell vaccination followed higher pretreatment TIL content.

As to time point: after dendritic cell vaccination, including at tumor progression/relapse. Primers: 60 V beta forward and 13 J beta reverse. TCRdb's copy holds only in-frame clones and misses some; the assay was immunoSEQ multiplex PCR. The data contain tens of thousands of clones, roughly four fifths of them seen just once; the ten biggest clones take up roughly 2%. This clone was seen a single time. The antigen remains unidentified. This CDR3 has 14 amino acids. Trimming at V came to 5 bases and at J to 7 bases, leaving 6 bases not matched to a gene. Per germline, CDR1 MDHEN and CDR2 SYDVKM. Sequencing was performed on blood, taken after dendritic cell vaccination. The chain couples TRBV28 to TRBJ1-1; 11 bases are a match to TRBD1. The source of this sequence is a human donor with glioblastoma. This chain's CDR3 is CASSGIGTGGEAFF. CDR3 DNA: TGTGCCAGCAGTGGAATTGGGACAGGGGGTGAAGCTTTCTTT.